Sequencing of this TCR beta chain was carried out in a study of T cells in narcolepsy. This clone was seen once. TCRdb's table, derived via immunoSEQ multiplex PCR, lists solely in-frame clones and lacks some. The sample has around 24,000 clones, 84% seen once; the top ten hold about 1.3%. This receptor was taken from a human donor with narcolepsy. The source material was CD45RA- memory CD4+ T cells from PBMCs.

The CDR3 reads CSVVTGGAGYGYTF. The DNA of the CDR3 is TGCAGCGTGGTGACAGGGGGCGCTGGCTATGGCTACACCTTC. The rearrangement uses TRBV29-1 and TRBJ1-2; 10 bases map to TRBD1. V lost 6 bases and J lost 4; bases outside the gene matches: 8. Germline V gene data show CDR1 as SQVTM and CDR2 as ANQGSEA. The CDR3 sequence is 14 residues long. Combining the CDR3 with reference TRBV29-1 and TRBJ1-2 gives the whole variable domain SAVISQKPSRDICQRGTSLTIQCQVDSQVTMMFWYRQQPGQSLTLIATANQGSEATYESGFVIDKFPISRPNLTFSTLTVSNMSPEDSSIYLCSVVTGGAGYGYTFGSGTRLTVV.